The entry below describes one T cell receptor beta chain. These data come from a study of blood T cell repertoires in COVID-19. Study summary: PBMCs, B-cell-depleted T cells, or T cells provided the cDNA or gDNA that made up the material.

Under the authors' procedure: Scientists estimated how many nucleated cells there were by amplifying reference gene primers. Profiled with immunoSEQ multiplex PCR; TCRdb holds only in-frame clones, not every one. The V and J calls and the clone size are those of that table, but D and trimming were determined from the DNA. Here the sample spans 350,000 to 500,000 clones, 70% to 90% being singletons. V lost 5 bases to trimming and J lost 0 bases; unmatched junction nucleotides: 3. This CDR3 is 15 amino acids long. Germline V gene sequence: CDR1 SNHLY, CDR2 FYNNEI. Sequencing was done on a sample of peripheral blood. This clonotype originated in a man between 18 and 29 years old with COVID-19, enrolled during active disease. The gene calls are TRBV2 and TRBJ2-7, with TRBD2 matching 11 bases. DNA for the CDR3: TGTGCCAGCAGTCCGACTAGCGGGAACTCCTACGAGCAGTACTTC. This gives the protein CASSPTSGNSYEQYF.